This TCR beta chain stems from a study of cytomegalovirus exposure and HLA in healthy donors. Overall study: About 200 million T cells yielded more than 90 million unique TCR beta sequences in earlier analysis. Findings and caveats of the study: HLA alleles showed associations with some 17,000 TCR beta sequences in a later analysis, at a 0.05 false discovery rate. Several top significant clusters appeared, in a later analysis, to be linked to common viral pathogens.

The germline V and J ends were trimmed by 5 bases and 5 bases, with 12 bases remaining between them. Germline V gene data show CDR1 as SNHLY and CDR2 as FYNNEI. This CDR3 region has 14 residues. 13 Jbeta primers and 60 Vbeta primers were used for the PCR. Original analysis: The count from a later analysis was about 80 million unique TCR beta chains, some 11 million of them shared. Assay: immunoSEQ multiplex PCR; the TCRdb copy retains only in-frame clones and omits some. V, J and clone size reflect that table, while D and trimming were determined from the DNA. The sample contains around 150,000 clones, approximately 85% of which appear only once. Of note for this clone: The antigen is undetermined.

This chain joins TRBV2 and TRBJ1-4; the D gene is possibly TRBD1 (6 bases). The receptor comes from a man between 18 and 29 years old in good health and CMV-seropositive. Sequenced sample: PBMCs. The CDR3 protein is CASSSRGKNEKLFF. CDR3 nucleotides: TGTGCCAGCAGTTCGAGGGGGAAGAATGAAAAACTGTTTTTT.